The count of the clone carrying this TCR beta chain is one. This entry comes from a study of blood T cell repertoires in COVID-19. Study-level information: Samples representing acute and convalescent COVID-19 were sourced from the United States, Italy and Spain. T cells, B-cell-depleted T cells, or PBMCs provided the cDNA or gDNA that served as material.

As processed by the authors: Estimated nucleated cell counts came from reference gene primer amplification. This table comes from immunoSEQ multiplex PCR, and its TCRdb copy is limited to in-frame clones, with some not included. That table supplies the V and J calls and clone size; D and trimming were determined from the DNA. This table holds 120,000 or so clones, roughly nine tenths found once. Trimming removed 2 bases from V and 1 base from J, with 8 bases in between. The CDR3 sequence is 15 residues long. Germline-derived CDR1 and CDR2 are MDHEN and SYDVKM. The chain carries TRBV28 and TRBJ2-2, with D possibly being TRBD2 (6 bases). This receptor was identified in a man in his 70s who had recovered from COVID-19. The sequenced material came from peripheral blood. DNA for the CDR3: TGTGCCAGCAGTTTAGTGGGGGGGAACACCGGGGAGCTGTTTTTT. Residues: CASSLVGGNTGELFF. Drawing the rest from reference TRBV28 and TRBJ2-2, the complete variable domain is DVKVTQSSRYLVKRTGEKVFLECVQDMDHENMFWYRQDPGLGLRLIYFSYDVKMKEKGDIPEGYSVSREKKERFSLILESASTNQTSMYLCASSLVGGNTGELFFGEGSRLTVL.